The present TCR beta chain was sequenced within a study of tumor-infiltrating lymphocytes in primary liver carcinoma. With a constant-region primer, TCR beta cDNA was made from around 520 ng of total RNA. Three nested multiplex PCR rounds, a slightly modified ARM-PCR method, built the TCR beta libraries. Two initial PCR rounds of around 9 cycles each paired TRBV1-TRBV30 forward primers with a C-beta reverse primer. Via MiXCR, TCRdb re-called the multiplex PCR reads, giving one row per CDR3 protein. The table has 84,000 or so distinct CDR3 sequences, 72% seen once. In germline, CDR1 is MNHEY, CDR2 SMNVEV (reference sequence). The CDR3 sequence is 12 residues long. From roughly 20-30 mg of unsorted bulk tissue, DNA and RNA were co-extracted together. Notes on this clonotype: Germline is not matched at one junction end, which may reflect a read error.

This receptor was identified in a middle-aged man with primary liver carcinoma and hepatitis B virus infection. Sequenced: liver tumor tissue from sampling region 1. Subset defined: tumor region T1, superior pole. The chain joins TRBV27 to TRBJ2-4, with 8 bases that match TRBD1. CDR3: CASQGAENIKYF. As DNA, the CDR3 is TGTGCCAGTCAGGGGGCGGAAAACATTAAGTACTTC.